Listed here are 14 T cell receptor beta chains from one sample, sequenced in a study of monozygotic twins with inflammatory bowel disease. For each CDR3 protein, TCRdb gives one entry from its re-call of the 5' RACE reads, without DNA. This sample's clone table lists approximately 150,000 distinct CDR3 sequences. The specimen sequenced was blood. The receptors derive from a human donor with ulcerative colitis or Crohn's disease, or a healthy co-twin of an affected twin (not recorded which).

The rearrangement uses TRBV20-1 and TRBJ2-5. Germline CDR1 and CDR2: DFQATT and SNEGSKA (reference sequence). There are 14 residues in the CDR3. Here the CDR3 reads CSARESSLVETQYF.

The rearrangement joins TRBV24-1 to TRBJ1-5. CDR1 and CDR2 from the germline V gene are KGHDR and SFDVKD. The CDR3 loop spans 12 amino acids. CDR3 in amino acids: CAIRLTHQPQHF.

The chain couples TRBV5-6 to TRBJ2-7. The CDR3 runs 13 residues. Germline CDR1 reads SGHDT; CDR2 reads YYEEEE. This CDR3 is CASILRRRPKQYF. Combining the CDR3 with reference TRBV5-6 and TRBJ2-7 gives the whole variable domain DAGVTQSPTHLIKTRGQQVTLRCSPKSGHDTVSWYQQALGQGPQFIFQYYEEEERQRGNFPDRFSGHQFPNYSSELNVNALLLGDSALYLCASILRRRPKQYFGPGTRLTVT.

The chain carries TRBV11-3 and TRBJ2-1; TCRdb designates TRBD1, a call that cannot be tested without DNA. Germline V gene lookup returns CDR1 SGHNT and CDR2 YENEEA. The CDR3 is 11 amino acids. CDR3 protein: CASSPGAEQFF.

The J gene is TRBJ2-2, the V gene TRBV20-1; TCRdb lists TRBD1, though no DNA is available to test this call. Germline V gives CDR1 DFQATT, CDR2 SNEGSKA (reference sequence). The CDR3 consists of 15 residues. The CDR3 reads CSAPIPGRNTGELFF.

J is TRBJ2-3 and V is TRBV9; the TCRdb call, TRBD1, lacks DNA for checking. CDR1 and CDR2 from the germline V gene are SGDLS and YYNGEE. This CDR3 spans 15 amino acids. The CDR3 reads CASSSGHLRTDTQYF.

The gene calls are TRBV6-2 or TRBV6-3 and TRBJ2-2; the D call of TRBD1 rests on TCRdb alone, since no DNA is present to check it. Germline V gene lookup returns CDR1 MNHEY and CDR2 SVGEGT. The CDR3 loop spans 14 amino acids. This CDR3 is CASVRTGGPGELFF.

This rearrangement joins TRBV20-1 to TRBJ2-5. This CDR3 comprises 14 residues. Germline assignment: CDR1 DFQATT and CDR2 SNEGSKA (reference sequence). The CDR3 sequence: CSAYHWTVKETQYF.

V is TRBV3-1 and J is TRBJ1-2. Germline CDR1 LGHDT, CDR2 YNNKEL (reference sequence). This CDR3 region has 17 residues. This chain's CDR3 is CASSQDLQLPSEYGYTF. Based on the CDR3 plus reference TRBV3-1 and TRBJ1-2, the full variable domain is DTAVSQTPKYLVTQMGNDKSIKCEQNLGHDTMYWYKQDSKKFLKIMFSYNNKELIINETVPNRFSPKSPDKAHLNLHINSLELGDSAVYFCASSQDLQLPSEYGYTFGSGTRLTVV.

The V call is TRBV14, the J call TRBJ1-1. The V gene's germline CDR1 is SGHDN and CDR2 FVKESK. CDR3 length equals 15 residues. The CDR3 is CASSLPRALGTEAFF.

The CDR3 region is CATSKGGGSYNEQFF. V and J are TRBV24-1 and TRBJ2-1; TCRdb's D gene call, TRBD1, goes unchecked for lack of DNA. Germline CDR1 reads KGHDR; CDR2 reads SFDVKD. The CDR3 has 15 residues.

The genes are TRBV20-1 and TRBJ2-1; TCRdb's D call, TRBD2, is unchecked because there is no DNA. CDR1 is DFQATT, CDR2 SNEGSKA, per germline (reference sequence). This CDR3 comprises 16 residues. The CDR3 loop is CSAVDPGLAGGVEQFF.

The chain is built from TRBV29-1 and TRBJ1-2; checking the TCRdb D call of TRBD1 is not possible without DNA. CDR1 and CDR2 from the germline V gene are SQVTM and ANQGSEA. The CDR3 runs 13 residues. CDR3 residues: CSVAAQGRNGYTF.

The rearrangement links TRBV7-3 to TRBJ1-1; absent DNA, TCRdb's TRBD1 call cannot be checked. The length of the CDR3 is 14 residues. The germline CDR1 and CDR2 sequences are SGHTA and FQGTGA. This CDR3 reads CASSEQGANAEAFF.